These 30 T cell receptor beta chains were all obtained from the same sample, sequenced in a study of shared clonotypes between healthy human individuals. Clones were sequenced by immunoSEQ multiplex PCR, and TCRdb holds only the in-frame ones, with some missing. The data contain approximately 740,000 clones, around 67% of them singletons. Input material: memory CD4+ T cells sorted from blood. The subset: CD45RA-negative fraction. The receptor set was obtained from a woman aged 25 to 45 in good health.

The chain uses TRBV19 and TRBJ1-3; 7 bases fit TRBD1. The germline V gene encodes CDR1 LNHDA and CDR2 SQIVND (reference sequence). Trimming cost V 6 bases and J 2 bases; bases outside gene matches: 7. The CDR3 sequence is 15 residues long. CDR3 nucleotide sequence: TGTGCCAGTAGCAACGACAGGGCCGCTGGAAACACCATATATTTT. The encoded protein is CASSNDRAAGNTIYF.

The genes are TRBV15 and TRBJ1-2; TRBD1 is a possible D gene (6 bases). Germline loops: CDR1 LNHNV, CDR2 YYDKDF (reference sequence). This CDR3 spans 15 amino acids. Trimming took off 1 base at V and 7 bases at J, with 16 bases between the two ends. CDR3 nucleotide sequence: TGTGCCACCAGCAGAGGGCGGGGCGAGGGGGGTGGCTACACCTTC. Translating it yields CATSRGRGEGGGYTF.

The chain uses TRBV4-1 and TRBJ1-4, with TRBD1 matching 9 bases. Germline V gene data show CDR1 as MGHRA and CDR2 as YSYEKL. The CDR3 length is 16 residues. Losses at the gene ends were 1 base for V and 8 bases for J; bases not matched to a gene: 8. CDR3: CASSQVDWDRAEKLFF. CDR3 DNA sequence: TGCGCCAGCAGCCAAGTTGATTGGGACAGGGCCGAAAAACTGTTTTTT.

The chain joins TRBV29-1 to TRBJ1-2, with 8 bases lining up with TRBD1. Trimming took 1 base from V and 4 from J; bases not matched to a gene: 5. CDR1 is SQVTM and CDR2 is ANQGSEA in the germline V gene. This CDR3 contains 14 residues. The CDR3 DNA reads TGCAGCGTTGAAGTCTCAGGGGGCAGCTATGGCTACACCTTC. It specifies CSVEVSGGSYGYTF.

Many counts were recorded for this clone. The chain links TRBV21-1 to TRBJ1-3; TRBD1, the table's D call, lacks a check against the DNA. TRBV21-1 constitutes a pseudogene. The CDR3 contains 15 residues. In nucleotides, the CDR3 is TGTGCCAGCAGCATTCCAGGGGTTGGTGGAAACACCATATATTTT. Translating it yields CASSIPGVGGNTIYF.

The V call is TRBV19, the J call TRBJ2-4; 7 nucleotides match TRBD1. The CDR3 is 16 residues long. From germline, CDR1 is LNHDA and CDR2 SQIVND (reference sequence). V was clipped by 3 bases and J by 8 bases; unmatched bases: 13. DNA of the CDR3: TGTGCCAGTAGTATTACTGGGACAGTAGTAGGGGACATTCAGTACTTC. It specifies CASSITGTVVGDIQYF.

This clone turned up a few times. The chain employs TRBV5-1 and TRBJ2-7; TRBD2 agrees at 8 bases. V was clipped by 0 bases and J by 2 bases; unmatched bases: 1. Germline CDR1 and CDR2: SGHRS and YFSETQ. The CDR3 contains 14 residues. The CDR3, as DNA: TGCGCCAGCAGCTTGGGCGGGAGGACCTACGAGCAGTACTTC. This gives the protein CASSLGGRTYEQYF.

About this clone: Distinct nucleotide sequences in the sample also encode this CDR3. V usage is TRBV5-1 and J usage is TRBJ1-1, with 9 bases lining up with TRBD1. This CDR3 region has 14 residues. CDR1 is SGHRS, CDR2 YFSETQ, per germline. J was trimmed by 5 bases and V by 2 bases; bases with no gene match: 4. CDR3 sequence: CASSLQGARTEAFF. DNA for the CDR3: TGCGCCAGCAGCTTACAGGGGGCGCGGACTGAAGCTTTCTTT. Looking up the rest from reference TRBV5-1 and TRBJ1-1 gives the full variable domain: KAGVTQTPRYLIKTRGQQVTLSCSPISGHRSVSWYQQTPGQGLQFLFEYFSETQRNKGNFPGRFSGRQFSNSRSEMNVSTLELGDSALYLCASSLQGARTEAFFGQGTRLTVV.

The rearrangement joins TRBV19 to TRBJ2-2; maybe TRBD2 (5 bases). This CDR3 spans 17 amino acids. CDR1 and CDR2 from the germline V gene are LNHDA and SQIVND (reference sequence). Trimming removed 4 bases at V and 5 bases at J, with 20 bases between. CDR3 nucleotides: TGTGCCAGTAGTAAATTGGCGACGGGAAGCCGAACCGGGGAGCTGTTTTTT. This encodes CASSKLATGSRTGELFF.

V usage is TRBV5-1 and J usage is TRBJ1-3; D call uncertain. From germline, CDR1 is SGHRS and CDR2 YFSETQ. Trimming took 4 bases from V and 3 from J, leaving 14 bases between them. The CDR3 loop spans 15 amino acids. This CDR3 reads CASSPLPGGGNTIYF. The CDR3 region has the DNA TGCGCCAGCAGCCCCCTCCCCGGAGGTGGAAACACCATATATTTT.

With respect to this clone: A much larger clone differs by one base, so this may be a read error. The chain carries TRBV2 and TRBJ2-5, with D unresolved. V was shortened by 6 bases and J by 5 bases, with 10 bases between the two germline ends. CDR1 SNHLY and CDR2 FYNNEI come from the germline V gene. The CDR3 loop spans 12 amino acids. The CDR3 DNA sequence: TGTGCCAGCAGGGGCTCCGTGGAGACCCAGTACTTC. This encodes CASRGSVETQYF. Combining the CDR3 with reference TRBV2 and TRBJ2-5 gives the whole variable domain EPEVTQTPSHQVTQMGQEVILRCVPISNHLYFYWYRQILGQKVEFLVSFYNNEISEKSEIFDDQFSVERPDGSNFTLKIRSTKLEDSAMYFCASRGSVETQYFGPGTRLLVL.

The chain recombines TRBV6-1 with TRBJ2-7; D not resolved. The CDR3 spans 12 residues. Germline V gene sequence: CDR1 MNHNS, CDR2 SASEGT. V gave up 10 bases and J gave up 7 bases, with 17 bases separating them. CDR3 sequence (DNA): TGTGCCACCGGTGGCCCTCCTGGGGAGCAGTACTTC. Protein product: CATGGPPGEQYF.

The table lists this clone with many counts. The rearrangement joins TRBV14 to TRBJ1-1; tentative D call: TRBD1 (5 bases). Trimming cost V 0 bases and J 10 bases, with 12 bases left between them. The CDR3 is 13 residues long. Germline V CDR1 and CDR2: SGHDN, FVKESK. The CDR3 protein is CASSQDRRRGAFF. The CDR3 DNA follows: TGTGCCAGCAGCCAAGATCGTAGGAGGGGAGCTTTCTTT.

V gene TRBV29-1 combines with J gene TRBJ2-7; TRBD1 might be the D (5 bases). The V end was cut by 6 bases, the J end by 3 bases, with 18 bases between. This CDR3 region has 14 residues. Germline V CDR1 and CDR2: SQVTM, ANQGSEA. CDR3 coding DNA: TGCAGCGTAAGACAGACGATGGCCCTCTACGAGCAGTACTTC. Translated: CSVRQTMALYEQYF.

This chain uses TRBV11-2 with TRBJ2-1; 13 bases fit TRBD2. Trimming removed 1 base from V and 7 bases from J; junction bases left unmatched: 7. The CDR3 covers 17 residues. The germline CDR1 and CDR2 sequences are SGHAT and FQNNGV. CDR3 sequence (DNA): TGTGCCAGCAGCTTAGGGCGTGGACTAGCGGGAGTGAATGAGCAGTTCTTC. This gives the protein CASSLGRGLAGVNEQFF.

A few counts support this clone. CDR3 amino acids: CASSSNRGTREQYF. The CDR3 DNA reads TGTGCCAGCAGCTCGAACAGGGGGACGAGGGAGCAGTACTTC. V gene TRBV11-2 combines with J gene TRBJ2-7, with TRBD1 matching 8 bases. Germline values: CDR1 SGHAT, CDR2 FQNNGV. Losses at the gene ends were 4 bases for V and 7 bases for J; bases not matched to a gene: 9. The CDR3 spans 14 residues.

This clone was picked up one time. J is TRBJ2-5 and V is TRBV5-1; 8 bases align to TRBD2. CDR1 is SGHRS, CDR2 YFSETQ, per germline. After removal of 3 bases from V and 13 bases from J, the junction contained 14 bases not matched to a gene. The CDR3 runs 14 residues. In nucleotides, the CDR3 is TGCGCCAGCAGCTATGAGCTAAGCGGGAGTGCCTGGTACTTC. Protein product: CASSYELSGSAWYF.

This clone was recorded once. The chain uses TRBV5-1 and TRBJ2-1; 12 bases are a match to TRBD2. This CDR3 is 16 amino acids long. Germline V lookup: CDR1 SGHRS, CDR2 YFSETQ. V shed 1 base and J 9 bases; nucleotides not matched to a gene: 8. The DNA of the CDR3 is TGCGCCAGCAGCTTGAACCTAGCGGGAGGGTCCAGTGAGCAGTTCTTC. Its translation is CASSLNLAGGSSEQFF.

The chain couples TRBV6-5 to TRBJ1-2; tentatively, D is TRBD1 (5 bases). The CDR3 contains 14 residues. CDR1 is MNHEY and CDR2 is SVGAGI in the germline V gene. Trimming pared 4 bases from V and 6 bases from J, leaving 15 bases between. Here the CDR3 reads CASSSVGRVHGYTF. The CDR3 DNA sequence: TGTGCCAGCAGTTCTGTGGGCAGGGTACATGGCTACACCTTC.

The V and J genes are TRBV7-9 and TRBJ2-1; 8 bases line up with TRBD1. Germline CDR1 reads SEHNR; CDR2 reads FQNEAQ (reference sequence). The CDR3 runs to 13 residues. With V trimmed by 5 bases and J by 7 bases, 4 bases remained unmatched. As DNA, the CDR3 is TGTGCCAGCAGCCAGGGGGCTAGTAATGAGCAGTTCTTC. Translating gives CASSQGASNEQFF. Variable domain in full (rest from reference TRBV7-9 and TRBJ2-1): DTGVSQNPRHKITKRGQNVTFRCDPISEHNRLYWYRQTLGQGPEFLTYFQNEAQLEKSRLLSDRFSAERPKGSFSTLEIQRTEQGDSAMYLCASSQGASNEQFFGPGTRLTVL.

The V gene is TRBV7-2, the J gene TRBJ1-1, with 7 bases lining up with TRBD1. The CDR3 is made up of 14 amino acids. The trim removed 5 bases at V and 1 base at J, leaving 4 bases unmatched. The germline CDR1 and CDR2 sequences are SGHTA and FQGNSA. The CDR3 reads CASSVDRANTEAFF. CDR3 DNA: TGTGCCAGCAGCGTAGACAGGGCGAACACTGAAGCTTTCTTT.

This sequence joins TRBV7-2 and TRBJ1-1; D possibly corresponds to TRBD1 (5 bases). With 5 bases removed from V and 0 bases from J, the gap between germline ends came to 13 bases. Per the germline V gene, CDR1 is SGHTA and CDR2 is FQGNSA. The CDR3 totals 15 residues. The CDR3 nucleotides are TGTGCCAGCAGCCGGACAAATTTAATGAACACTGAAGCTTTCTTT. Amino acid sequence: CASSRTNLMNTEAFF.

V and J are TRBV28 and TRBJ1-3, with D maybe TRBD1 (5 bases). Germline CDR1 is MDHEN and CDR2 is SYDVKM. CDR3 length equals 15 residues. V was cut by 0 bases and J by 7 bases, with 13 bases left in between. CDR3 DNA sequence: TGTGCCAGCAGTTTATGGCAGGGCAGGGCCAACACCATATATTTT. Translation: CASSLWQGRANTIYF.

The chain combines TRBV7-2 with TRBJ2-2; D is possibly TRBD1 (5 bases). V was clipped by 0 bases and J by 2 bases, with 10 bases between them. The CDR3 is made up of 16 amino acids. Germline CDR1 SGHTA, CDR2 FQGNSA. This CDR3 reads CASSLAGVLNTGELFF. The CDR3 DNA sequence: TGTGCCAGCAGCTTAGCAGGGGTCCTTAACACCGGGGAGCTGTTTTTT.

In its sample, this clone was seen a few times. The sample holds other DNA sequences that translate to the same CDR3. V gene TRBV2 combines with J gene TRBJ2-6, with unresolved D. Trimming cost V 8 bases and J 3 bases, with 2 bases left between them. Germline V CDR1 and CDR2: SNHLY, FYNNEI. The CDR3 loop spans 11 amino acids. CDR3 sequence reads: CASGGANVLTF. In DNA, the CDR3 is TGTGCCAGCGGTGGGGCCAACGTCCTGACTTTC.

The rearrangement uses TRBV7-2 and TRBJ2-1; TRBD2 matches at 11 bases. Per the germline V gene, CDR1 is SGHTA and CDR2 is FQGNSA. CDR3 length: 16 residues. Unmatched junction bases numbered 5, after V lost 3 bases and J lost 4 bases. CDR3 in DNA: TGTGCCAGCAGCTTTGTCCGACTAGCGGGGTACAATGAGCAGTTCTTC. Translation gives CASSFVRLAGYNEQFF.

The rearrangement links TRBV5-1 to TRBJ2-1; the match to TRBD2 covers 10 bases. The CDR3 is 15 residues long. Per germline, CDR1 SGHRS and CDR2 YFSETQ. Trimming removed 7 bases from V and 3 bases from J; junction bases left unmatched: 7. The chain's CDR3 is CASSEAGGYYNEQFF. The CDR3 DNA sequence: TGCGCCAGCTCGGAAGCGGGAGGGTACTACAATGAGCAGTTCTTC.

V is TRBV27 and J is TRBJ2-3; 11 positions match TRBD2. Germline loops: CDR1 MNHEY, CDR2 SMNVEV (reference sequence). This CDR3 is 15 amino acids long. The V and J ends lost 7 bases and 3 bases, in that order; junction bases with no gene match: 6. CDR3 amino acids: CASTGLAGGTDTQYF. CDR3 nucleotides: TGTGCCAGCACCGGGCTAGCGGGAGGAACAGATACGCAGTATTTT.

The rearrangement links TRBV6-5 to TRBJ2-2; perhaps TRBD1 as D (6 bases). The CDR3 contains 13 residues. V lost 8 bases, J lost 3 bases, and 10 bases lay in between. CDR1 and CDR2 from the germline V gene are MNHEY and SVGAGI. CDR3: CASGRGYTGELFF. The CDR3 nucleotides are TGTGCCAGCGGCAGGGGATACACCGGGGAGCTGTTTTTT.

The gene calls are TRBV25-1 and TRBJ2-1; D uncertain. The CDR3 runs to 17 residues. The germline V gene encodes CDR1 MGHDK and CDR2 SYGVNS. V lost 1 base and J lost 0, with 13 bases in between. The CDR3, as DNA: TGTGCCAGCAGTGAATCCTTGGTCCAGAGCTCCTACAATGAGCAGTTCTTC. This gives the protein CASSESLVQSSYNEQFF.